These 11 T cell receptor beta chains were sequenced from one sample in a study of Ad26.COV2.S vaccination and SARS-CoV-2 variants. The data were produced by immunoSEQ multiplex PCR, yet TCRdb's version contains in-frame clones alone and is incomplete. In the table there are 300,000 to 400,000 clones, about 82% of which are singletons. Regarding treatment: approximately 18 received Ad26.COV2.S at low or high dose, single or two shots; about five received placebo; per-sample allocation not given. Samples were taken on day 63 after the first vaccine or placebo injection. The sequencing used peripheral blood, collected in a trial of Ad26.COV2.S vaccine versus placebo. These receptors were obtained from a person between 18 and 65 years old who received the Ad26.COV2.S COVID-19 vaccine or a placebo.

The rearrangement joins TRBV11-3 to TRBJ1-1; 7 bases fit TRBD1. Germline V gene lookup returns CDR1 SGHNT and CDR2 YENEEA. V gave up 5 bases and J gave up 4 bases; unmatched junction bases: 10. This CDR3 region has 15 residues. In DNA, the CDR3 is TGTGCCAGCAGCATACCGGGACAGAGGGTCACTGAAGCTTTCTTT. This gives the protein CASSIPGQRVTEAFF.

The rearrangement uses TRBV5-5 and TRBJ1-1; no reliable D call. Germline-derived CDR1 and CDR2 are SGHKS and YYEKEE (reference sequence). The CDR3 contains 13 residues. V was cut by 2 bases and J by 1 base, with 6 bases left in between. CDR3 protein: CASSFFSNTEAFF. CDR3 DNA sequence: TGTGCCAGCAGCTTCTTCTCGAACACTGAAGCTTTCTTT.

This chain joins TRBV2 and TRBJ1-5; D unclear. Germline CDR1 is SNHLY and CDR2 is FYNNEI. The germline V and J ends were trimmed by 9 bases and 4 bases, with 28 bases remaining between them. The CDR3 loop spans 18 amino acids. This CDR3 reads CARDSTRGGSRNNQPQHF. DNA for the CDR3: TGTGCCAGAGACTCTACCCGAGGAGGGAGTCGGAATAATCAGCCCCAGCATTTT.

J is TRBJ2-2 and V is TRBV9; D gene uncertain. Looked up from germline, CDR1 is SGDLS and CDR2 is YYNGEE. V lost 3 bases and J 3 bases, leaving 6 bases between the germline ends. This CDR3 has 13 residues. The CDR3 spells CASSDYYTGELFF. As DNA, the CDR3 is TGTGCCAGCAGCGATTACTACACCGGGGAGCTGTTTTTT.

The chain employs TRBV10-1 and TRBJ2-7, with 7 bases fitting TRBD1. The germline V gene has CDR1 WNHNN and CDR2 SYGVQD (reference sequence). The V and J ends lost 0 bases and 4 bases, in that order; junction bases with no gene match: 0. The CDR3 spans 13 residues. The CDR3 DNA follows: TGCGCCAGCAGTGAGTCGACAGGGTACGAGCAGTACTTC. This gives the protein CASSESTGYEQYF.

The chain recombines TRBV28 with TRBJ1-2; D remains ambiguous. Trimming took 8 bases from V and 4 from J, leaving 14 bases between them. CDR1 is MDHEN, CDR2 SYDVKM, per germline. This CDR3 has 13 residues. The CDR3 region is CASGQLAIYGYTF. CDR3 sequence (DNA): TGTGCCAGCGGCCAGTTGGCCATCTATGGCTACACCTTC.

This clone was seen only once. The rearrangement links TRBV3-1 (or the pseudogene TRBV3-2) to TRBJ2-5, with a tentative D call TRBD2 (6 bases). The germline V gene encodes CDR1 LGHDT and CDR2 YNNKEL (reference sequence). V dropped 4 bases and J dropped 7 bases, with 19 bases sitting between them. This CDR3 spans 15 amino acids. This CDR3 is CASSRSAGTGGTQYF. In DNA form, the CDR3 reads TGTGCCAGCAGCCGGAGCGCAGGGACCGGGGGGACCCAGTACTTC.

This clone appeared once. The chain links TRBV9 to TRBJ1-6; a possible D gene is TRBD1 (5 bases). This CDR3 region has 16 residues. Trimming stripped 0 bases from V and 6 bases from J, with 13 bases between. In germline, CDR1 is SGDLS, CDR2 YYNGEE. The CDR3 reads CASSVGMGVGNSPLHF. CDR3 nucleotides: TGTGCCAGCAGCGTAGGGATGGGGGTCGGTAATTCACCCCTCCACTTT.

This rearrangement joins TRBV3-1 (or the pseudogene TRBV3-2) to TRBJ1-6; D unclear. V was shortened by 2 bases and J by 9 bases, with 8 bases between the two germline ends. The V gene's germline CDR1 is LGHDT and CDR2 YNNKEL (reference sequence). There are 13 residues in the CDR3. CDR3 nucleotides: TGTGCCAGCAGCCAATCGGCGGTTTCACCCCTCCACTTT. As protein: CASSQSAVSPLHF.

V and J are TRBV5-1 and TRBJ2-5; 7 positions agree with TRBD1. The junction had 8 bases not matched to a gene; V was cut back by 5 bases and J by 4 bases. The CDR3 loop spans 14 amino acids. From germline, CDR1 is SGHRS and CDR2 YFSETQ. CDR3 in DNA: TGCGCCAGCAGTGATCCGGGGACAGTAGAGACCCAGTACTTC. Its translation: CASSDPGTVETQYF.

The chain combines TRBV5-1 with TRBJ2-3; D perhaps matches TRBD1 (5 bases). The germline V and J ends were trimmed by 5 bases and 12 bases, with 16 bases remaining between them. CDR1 and CDR2 from the germline V gene are SGHRS and YFSETQ. The CDR3 has 12 residues. The DNA for the CDR3 is TGCGCCAGCAGGGCCGACAGTACGACACAGTATTTT. This codes for CASRADSTTQYF.